One sample yielded the 7 T cell receptor beta chains listed below, sequenced in a study of cytomegalovirus exposure and HLA in healthy donors. Researchers ran the PCR with 60 Vbeta and 13 Jbeta primers. Profiling relied on immunoSEQ multiplex PCR, and the TCRdb table lists in-frame clones only, not all of them. Its clone listing holds roughly 100,000 clones. Sequenced input: PBMCs. All receptors come from a middle-aged man in good health and CMV-seronegative.

V is TRBV29-1 and J is TRBJ1-2; TRBD1 is a possible D gene (6 bases). Germline V CDR1 and CDR2: SQVTM, ANQGSEA. The V end lost 6 bases, the J end lost 0 bases, and 14 bases lay between the germline ends. The CDR3 sequence is 14 residues long. The chain's CDR3 is CSVSPGGTNYGYTF. The CDR3 DNA reads as TGCAGCGTCTCGCCTGGGGGCACTAACTATGGCTACACCTTC.

The chain recombines TRBV5-6 with TRBJ2-7; 11 nucleotides match TRBD2. CDR3 length: 17 residues. Looked up from germline, CDR1 is SGHDT and CDR2 is YYEEEE. The ends lost 2 bases at V and 2 bases at J; junction bases unmatched: 9. The CDR3 nucleotides are TGTGCCAGCAGCTTCTTGCCACTAGCGGGGGTGGCCTACGAGCAGTACTTC. Translating it yields CASSFLPLAGVAYEQYF.

The chain carries TRBV6-5 and TRBJ2-7; TRBD1 aligns across 8 bases. Germline values: CDR1 MNHEY, CDR2 SVGAGI. V was pared by 11 bases and J by 5 bases, with 11 bases of the junction left unmatched. The CDR3 totals 13 residues. This CDR3 is CAVGRLDRDEQYF. As DNA, the CDR3 is TGTGCCGTAGGCCGACTGGACAGGGACGAGCAGTACTTC.

The chain has TRBV7-2 and TRBJ2-1; 9 positions agree with TRBD2. V gave up 1 base and J gave up 4 bases; unmatched junction bases: 5. The CDR3 spans 16 residues. The germline V gene has CDR1 SGHTA and CDR2 FQGNSA. As DNA, the CDR3 is TGTGCCAGCAGCTTAGTGGGCGGGGGGGCTTACAATGAGCAGTTCTTC. Translation gives CASSLVGGGAYNEQFF. The complete variable domain, with remaining parts taken from reference TRBV7-2 and TRBJ2-1, reads GAGVSQSPSNKVTEKGKDVELRCDPISGHTALYWYRQSLGQGLEFLIYFQGNSAPDKSGLPSDRFSAERTGGSVSTLTIQRTQQEDSAVYLCASSLVGGGAYNEQFFGPGTRLTVL.

The genes are TRBV6-1 and TRBJ1-2; 9 bases align to TRBD1. The CDR3 length is 14 residues. J was trimmed by 7 bases and V by 2 bases; bases with no gene match: 5. Germline lookup yields CDR1 MNHNS and CDR2 SASEGT. CDR3 residues: CASSELGQGPGYTF. The CDR3 bases are TGTGCCAGCAGTGAACTGGGACAGGGACCTGGCTACACCTTC.

The V and J genes are TRBV4-3 and TRBJ2-1; D gene ambiguous. V was cut by 2 bases and J by 13 bases, with 12 bases left in between. From germline, CDR1 is LGHNA and CDR2 YSLEER. CDR3 size: 12 residues. CDR3 protein: CASSQRHGNQFF. CDR3 coding DNA: TGCGCCAGCAGCCAACGACACGGCAACCAGTTCTTC.

The gene calls are TRBV19 and TRBJ1-2, with D perhaps matching TRBD1 (5 bases). The V and J ends lost 5 bases and 8 bases respectively, with 18 bases between them. CDR1 and CDR2 from the germline V gene are LNHDA and SQIVND (reference sequence). This CDR3 contains 14 residues. The DNA of the CDR3 is TGTGCCAGTAGTCCACAGGTCGGGAGGAAAGGCTACACCTTC. It is translated as CASSPQVGRKGYTF. The entire variable domain, with the rest obtained from reference TRBV19 and TRBJ1-2, is as follows: DGGITQSPKYLFRKEGQNVTLSCEQNLNHDAMYWYRQDPGQGLRLIYYSQIVNDFQKGDIAEGYSVSREKKESFPLTVTSAQKNPTAFYLCASSPQVGRKGYTFGSGTRLTVV.